These T cell receptor beta chains were read from a single sample in a study of CD8 T cells in ankylosing spondylitis. TCRdb reprocessed the 5' RACE reads via MiXCR and lists one record per CDR3 protein. Here the sample spans about 240,000 distinct CDR3 sequences, around 8% being singletons. What was sequenced was blood, either unsorted or a sorted T cell fraction (not recorded which). Every receptor here comes from a female donor with ankylosing spondylitis or in good health (not recorded which). The CDR3 runs from the conserved cysteine through the conserved F or W. D genes are given only for firm matches. Where a row states a size, it is once, few, many or the class of an expanded clone; other rows omit it.

D gene,V gene,clone size,J gene,CDR3 protein,CDR3 DNA
NA,TRBV20-1,few,TRBJ2-2,CCATPPRGRENTGELFF,TGCTGTGCTACGCCCCCCAGGGGGAGGGAGAACACCGGGGAGCTGTTTTTT
TRBD1,TRBV4-3,many,TRBJ2-5,CASSQGSTTGGFQETQYF,TGCGCCAGCAGCCAAGGATCTACCACAGGGGGGTTCCAAGAGACCCAGTACTTC
TRBD2,TRBV7-9,few,TRBJ2-3,CASSLTSGRADTQYF,TGTGCCAGCAGCCTGACTAGCGGGAGAGCAGATACGCAGTATTTT
NA,TRBV20-1,NA,TRBJ1-2,CSAVTGYGYTF,TGCAGTGCCGTTACAGGCTATGGCTACACCTTC
TRBD2,TRBV28,many,TRBJ2-1,CASSLGLAGGANNEQFF,TGTGCCAGCAGTTTAGGTTTGGCGGGAGGGGCCAACAATGAGCAGTTCTTC
NA,TRBV6-1,many,TRBJ2-7,CASSPPTLRKHEQYF,TGTGCCAGCAGTCCCCCTACCTTACGGAAACACGAGCAGTACTTC
TRBD2,TRBV27,many,TRBJ2-1,CASSYGGAGYNEQFF,TGTGCCAGCAGTTACGGCGGAGCGGGGTACAATGAGCAGTTCTTC
TRBD2,TRBV7-2,many,TRBJ2-1,CATLAGGEEQFF,TGTGCCACCTTAGCGGGAGGTGAAGAGCAGTTCTTC
NA,TRBV6-2/TRBV6-3,many,TRBJ2-7,CASSTAYEQYF,TGTGCCAGCTCGACAGCCTACGAGCAGTACTTC
TRBD2,TRBV7-6,many,TRBJ2-3,CASSLLREATDTQYF,TGTGCCAGCAGCTTACTCCGGGAGGCGACAGATACGCAGTATTTT
TRBD2,TRBV7-2,many,TRBJ2-1,CASSLSRASGSSEQFF,TGTGCCAGCAGCTTAAGTCGGGCTAGCGGGAGTAGTGAGCAGTTCTTC
TRBD2,TRBV6-2/TRBV6-3,many,TRBJ2-3,CASRLAGGFSTDTQYF,TGTGCCAGCCGACTAGCGGGAGGTTTTAGCACAGATACGCAGTATTTT
NA,TRBV12-3/TRBV12-4,many,TRBJ1-2,CASRDTERGGRGYTF,TGTGCCAGCAGGGACACCGAGCGTGGGGGTAGGGGCTACACCTTC
NA,TRBV6-2/TRBV6-3,many,TRBJ2-1,CASHLEGFGYNEQFF,TGTGCCAGCCACCTCGAGGGATTTGGATACAATGAGCAGTTCTTC
NA,TRBV4-3,many,TRBJ2-7,CASSQAWQGGRVSYEQYF,TGCGCCAGCAGCCAGGCCTGGCAGGGGGGCAGGGTATCCTACGAGCAGTACTTC
TRBD2,TRBV20-1,many,TRBJ2-3,CSARDSSGSKSDTQYF,TGCAGTGCTAGAGATAGTAGCGGGAGTAAGTCAGATACGCAGTATTTT
NA,TRBV24-1,many,TRBJ2-1,CATSTSSSYNEQFF,TGTGCCACCAGTACGTCTAGCTCCTACAATGAGCAGTTCTTC
NA,TRBV7-9,many,TRBJ1-2,CASSLEDGGGYTF,TGTGCCAGCAGCTTAGAGGATGGCGGAGGCTACACCTTC
NA,TRBV7-9,many,TRBJ2-3,CASSFGEGGTDTQYF,TGTGCCAGCAGCTTCGGAGAGGGTGGCACAGATACGCAGTATTTT
NA,TRBV20-1,few,TRBJ2-1,CSAAHPLGNSYNEQFF,TGCAGTGCTGCCCATCCGTTGGGCAACTCCTACAATGAGCAGTTCTTC
NA,TRBV7-8,many,TRBJ2-2,CASSLVGGHGGELFF,TGTGCCAGCAGCTTAGTCGGGGGGCATGGCGGGGAGCTGTTTTTT
TRBD1,TRBV20-1,few,TRBJ2-7,CSARKTGQLLFEQYF,TGCAGTGCTAGAAAAACGGGACAGTTGTTATTCGAGCAGTACTTC
NA,TRBV10-3,many,TRBJ1-2,CAISGGTDYGYTF,TGTGCCATCAGTGGTGGCACAGACTATGGCTACACCTTC
NA,TRBV6-2/TRBV6-3,many,TRBJ2-1,CASSYYGKGSQRSYNEQFF,TGTGCCAGCAGTTACTACGGCAAGGGGTCGCAGAGGTCCTACAATGAGCAGTTCTTC
NA,TRBV20-1,many,TRBJ1-3,CSATGDSGNTIYF,TGCAGTGCTACAGGGGACTCTGGAAACACCATATATTTT
NA,TRBV29-1,many,TRBJ2-2,CSVRQINTGELFF,TGCAGCGTTAGGCAGATAAACACCGGGGAGCTGTTTTTT
NA,TRBV6-5,NA,TRBJ2-7,CATCRGREQYF,TGTGCCACTTGTCGGGGGCGCGAGCAGTACTTC
NA,TRBV28,few,TRBJ2-1,CASSLRWRDSYNEQFF,TGTGCCAGCAGTTTAAGGTGGCGGGACTCCTACAATGAGCAGTTCTTC
NA,TRBV12-3/TRBV12-4,many,TRBJ1-6,CASSFGTSYNSPLHF,TGTGCCAGCAGTTTCGGGACTTCCTATAATTCACCCCTCCACTTT
NA,TRBV20-1,many,TRBJ2-1,CSASGSSYNEQFF,TGCAGTGCTAGCGGGAGCTCCTACAATGAGCAGTTCTTC
NA,TRBV6-2/TRBV6-3,many,TRBJ2-2,CASSPAWNTGELFF,TGTGCCAGCAGTCCAGCATGGAACACCGGGGAGCTGTTTTTT
TRBD1,TRBV6-2/TRBV6-3,many,TRBJ1-5,CASSRTTGSNQPQHF,TGTGCCAGCAGCCGAACGACAGGGAGCAATCAGCCCCAGCATTTT
TRBD1,TRBV7-9,many,TRBJ1-2,CASSLGTGRSLYGYTF,TGTGCCAGCAGCTTAGGGACAGGGAGGTCCCTCTATGGCTACACCTTC
NA,TRBV28,few,TRBJ2-7,CASSFGQYYEQYF,TGTGCCAGCAGTTTCGGTCAGTACTACGAGCAGTACTTC
TRBD2,TRBV20-1,many,TRBJ2-1,CSARGSGRAGSYNEQFF,TGCAGTGCCCGAGGTAGCGGGAGGGCCGGGTCCTACAATGAGCAGTTCTTC
TRBD2,TRBV13,many,TRBJ2-1,CASSSRTRNNEQFF,TGTGCCAGCAGCTCGAGGACTAGGAACAATGAGCAGTTCTTC
TRBD1,TRBV5-1,many,TRBJ1-3,CASSSDRALGGNTIYF,TGCGCCAGCAGCTCGGACAGGGCGTTAGGTGGAAACACCATATATTTT
TRBD2,TRBV11-2,many,TRBJ2-7,CASSRTTSGTYEQYF,TGTGCCAGCAGCCGTACAACTAGCGGAACCTACGAGCAGTACTTC
NA,TRBV7-9,few,TRBJ2-3,CASMHRDFDTDTQYF,TGTGCCAGCATGCACCGGGACTTCGACACAGATACGCAGTATTTT
TRBD2,TRBV6-5,many,TRBJ2-5,CASSYSGLAGGGGALQETQYF,TGTGCCAGCAGTTACTCCGGACTAGCGGGAGGGGGAGGGGCTTTACAAGAGACCCAGTACTTC
TRBD2,TRBV5-5,many,TRBJ2-7,CASSFGEGPQYF,TGTGCCAGCAGCTTCGGGGAGGGTCCCCAGTACTTC
TRBD1,TRBV12-3/TRBV12-4,NA,TRBJ2-5,CASSLRRQGETQYF,TGTGCCAGCAGTTTACGGCGACAGGGGGAGACCCAGTACTTC
NA,TRBV20-1,many,TRBJ2-7,CSARDSDNYEQYF,TGCAGTGCTAGAGACTCAGATAACTACGAGCAGTACTTC
NA,TRBV27,many,TRBJ1-6,CASSFPNSPLHF,TGTGCCAGCAGTTTCCCGAATTCACCCCTCCACTTT
NA,TRBV15,NA,TRBJ2-7,CATSRGTGTIREQYF,TGTGCCACCAGCAGGGGTACCGGGACAATCCGCGAGCAGTACTTC
NA,TRBV6-1,many,TRBJ1-5,CASSDIPGRSNNQPQHF,TGTGCCAGCAGTGATATTCCGGGACGCTCGAACAATCAGCCCCAGCATTTT
NA,TRBV7-9,NA,TRBJ1-2,CASSSYGNPIGYTF,TGTGCCAGCAGCTCCTACGGGAACCCCATTGGCTACACCTTC
NA,TRBV20-1,many,TRBJ1-2,CSARDQAAYTF,TGCAGTGCTAGAGATCAGGCAGCCTACACCTTC
NA,TRBV5-1,many,TRBJ2-3,CASSLEGSALRDTQYF,TGCGCCAGCAGCTTGGAGGGGTCGGCCCTCCGAGATACGCAGTATTTT